Below, 28 T cell receptor beta chains from the same sample are listed, as sequenced in a study of cytomegalovirus exposure and HLA in healthy donors. This PCR relied on a set of 60 Vbeta primers and 13 Jbeta primers. Clones were read by immunoSEQ multiplex PCR, and TCRdb kept only the in-frame ones, dropping some. The sample records some 170,000 clones, about three quarters being singletons. Sequencing was done on a sample of PBMCs. These receptor sequences come from a woman aged 55-75 years in good health and CMV-seropositive.

The J gene is TRBJ2-7, the V gene TRBV28; 9 nucleotides agree with TRBD2. J gave up 2 bases and V 4 bases, and 9 bases lay outside the gene matches. This CDR3 spans 16 amino acids. Germline values: CDR1 MDHEN, CDR2 SYDVKM. The CDR3 loop reads CASSSPGTSSPYEQYF. In DNA, the CDR3 is TGTGCCAGCAGTTCCCCTGGGACTAGCAGCCCCTACGAGCAGTACTTC.

CDR3 in DNA: TGCGCCAGCAGCCAGGCCTCTGGGAGTAACACCGGGGAGCTGTTTTTT. Translation gives CASSQASGSNTGELFF. J is TRBJ2-2 and V is TRBV4-3, with a tentative D call TRBD2 (5 bases). Trimming shortened V by 3 bases and J by 2 bases, and 13 bases separated the two germline ends. The CDR3 is 16 amino acids. The germline V gene encodes CDR1 LGHNA and CDR2 YSLEER.

CDR3 region: CASSRRGQGILTF. The CDR3 bases are TGTGCCAGCAGCCGAAGGGGACAGGGAATTCTCACCTTC. The chain has TRBV11-2 and TRBJ1-2; 9 positions match TRBD1. V was clipped by 5 bases and J by 13 bases; unmatched bases: 11. This CDR3 contains 13 residues. Germline CDR1 SGHAT, CDR2 FQNNGV.

This clone was seen only once. One end of the junction varies from germline; a read error may be responsible. The gene calls are TRBV7-7 and TRBJ2-5, with 7 positions matching TRBD1. Per the germline V gene, CDR1 is SSHAT and CDR2 is FNYEAQ (reference sequence). There are 14 residues in the CDR3. As DNA, the CDR3 is TGTGCTAGCAGCTTAGGACAGGACACGGAGACCCAGTACTTC. This encodes CASSLGQDTETQYF.

The table lists this clone with a few counts. The rearrangement joins TRBV9 to TRBJ2-2; no clear D. V lost 0 bases, J lost 0 bases, and 6 bases lay in between. CDR1 is SGDLS and CDR2 is YYNGEE in the germline V gene. The CDR3 runs 15 residues. The DNA of the CDR3 is TGTGCCAGCAGCGTAGTGGCATCGAACACCGGGGAGCTGTTTTTT. Translation: CASSVVASNTGELFF.

The chain has TRBV19 and TRBJ1-1, with a weak D call TRBD1 (6 bases). The length of the CDR3 is 14 residues. The germline CDR1 and CDR2 sequences are LNHDA and SQIVND (reference sequence). V lost 7 bases, J lost 6 bases, and 18 bases lay in between. CDR3 in amino acids: CASTPAGARAEAFF. CDR3 sequence (DNA): TGTGCCAGTACCCCCGCGGGGGCCAGAGCTGAAGCTTTCTTT.

The V gene is TRBV28, the J gene TRBJ1-5; 12 nucleotides match TRBD1. The CDR3 contains 15 residues. The trim removed 8 bases at V and 11 bases at J, leaving 13 bases unmatched. In germline, CDR1 is MDHEN, CDR2 SYDVKM. Here the CDR3 DNA reads TGTGCCAGCGGAGTTCCGGGACAGGGGGCAAATACCCAGCATTTT. This encodes CASGVPGQGANTQHF.

The chain carries TRBV19 and TRBJ2-1, with TRBD2 identical over 9 bases. CDR1 and CDR2 from the germline V gene are LNHDA and SQIVND (reference sequence). V shed 5 bases and J 4 bases; nucleotides not matched to a gene: 9. The CDR3 sequence is 16 residues long. The CDR3 region is CASSPGSGGLYNEQFF. The CDR3 coding sequence is TGTGCCAGTAGTCCCGGTAGCGGGGGATTGTACAATGAGCAGTTCTTC.

The CDR3 sequence is CASSRLLSETQYF. The CDR3 region has the DNA TGTGCCAGCAGTCGACTCTTAAGTGAGACCCAGTACTTC. V is TRBV11-2 and J is TRBJ2-5; D unresolved. V was trimmed by 6 bases and J by 5 bases, leaving 13 bases between them. The CDR3 has 13 amino acids. Germline CDR1 SGHAT, CDR2 FQNNGV.

The rearrangement uses TRBV12-5 and TRBJ1-5, with 8 positions matching TRBD1. Germline loops: CDR1 LGHNT, CDR2 FRNRAP. This CDR3 has 21 amino acids. The J segment lost 0 bases and the V segment lost 2 bases, leaving 18 bases of the junction unmatched. The CDR3 nucleotides read TGTGCTAGTGGTTTGATGCGGACAGGGAAGGCCCCCTATTATAGCAATCAGCCCCAGCATTTT. Protein sequence: CASGLMRTGKAPYYSNQPQHF.

This chain links TRBV10-3 with TRBJ1-4, with TRBD1 matching over 7 bases. This CDR3 contains 15 residues. Trimming took 5 bases from V and 8 from J; bases not matched to a gene: 11. CDR1 and CDR2 from the germline V gene are ENHRY and SYGVKD. The CDR3, as DNA: TGTGCCATCAGTCGGGGACAGTCACGGGGGGAAAAACTGTTTTTT. Its protein is CAISRGQSRGEKLFF.

The chain employs TRBV5-6 and TRBJ2-3; 11 bases are shared with TRBD2. The length of the CDR3 is 17 residues. V was clipped by 9 bases and J by 1 base; unmatched bases: 13. Germline V gives CDR1 SGHDT, CDR2 YYEEEE. The CDR3: CATLLRTSGSRTDTQYF. In nucleotides, the CDR3 is TGTGCCACCCTCTTACGGACTAGCGGGTCCCGCACAGATACGCAGTATTTT.

The chain recombines TRBV19 with TRBJ1-2; weak D call: TRBD1 (6 bases). Trimming shortened V by 6 bases and J by 0 bases, and 14 bases separated the two germline ends. The CDR3 covers 15 residues. Germline V gene data show CDR1 as LNHDA and CDR2 as SQIVND (reference sequence). The DNA for the CDR3 is TGTGCCAGTAGCTTAGAGGGGACAACTAACTATGGCTACACCTTC. Protein sequence: CASSLEGTTNYGYTF.

Concerning this clone: Different DNA sequences within this sample yield the same CDR3. The chain has TRBV6-1 and TRBJ1-5; no reliable D call. This CDR3 has 13 amino acids. The V end was cut by 0 bases, the J end by 5 bases, with 5 bases between. Germline V gives CDR1 MNHNS, CDR2 SASEGT. The CDR3 loop reads CASSEAFDQPQHF. The CDR3 bases are TGTGCCAGCAGTGAAGCTTTCGATCAGCCCCAGCATTTT.

The gene calls are TRBV7-2 and TRBJ2-2; TRBD1 aligns across 8 bases. CDR1 and CDR2 (germline): SGHTA, FQGNSA. With 5 bases clipped from V and 6 bases from J, the junction kept 5 bases outside the gene matches. The CDR3 spans 14 residues. The CDR3 spells CASSGQGTAGELFF. The CDR3 region has the DNA TGTGCCAGCAGCGGACAGGGCACCGCCGGGGAGCTGTTTTTT.

The chain recombines TRBV28 with TRBJ1-5; D remains ambiguous. Between the trimmed V and J ends, which lost 3 bases and 1 base, there was a span of 7 bases. The germline V gene encodes CDR1 MDHEN and CDR2 SYDVKM. The CDR3 totals 14 residues. The CDR3 bases are TGTGCCAGCAGTTTGATCAGAAGCAATCAGCCCCAGCATTTT. Its translation: CASSLIRSNQPQHF.

This clone was observed once. The chain combines TRBV19 with TRBJ2-2, with 10 bases that match TRBD1. The ends lost 4 bases at V and 3 bases at J; junction bases unmatched: 5. The CDR3 extends over 16 amino acids. CDR1 and CDR2 from the germline V gene are LNHDA and SQIVND (reference sequence). The CDR3 is CASSRDRGRHTGELFF. CDR3 in DNA: TGTGCCAGTAGTAGAGACAGGGGGCGGCACACCGGGGAGCTGTTTTTT. Full variable domain (remainder filled in from reference TRBV19 and TRBJ2-2): DGGITQSPKYLFRKEGQNVTLSCEQNLNHDAMYWYRQDPGQGLRLIYYSQIVNDFQKGDIAEGYSVSREKKESFPLTVTSAQKNPTAFYLCASSRDRGRHTGELFFGEGSRLTVL.

This clone was detected once. The rearrangement joins TRBV4-1 to TRBJ1-6; 10 bases fit TRBD1. Trimming at V came to 4 bases and at J to 8 bases, leaving 8 bases not matched to a gene. CDR1 MGHRA and CDR2 YSYEKL come from the germline V gene. The CDR3 extends over 16 amino acids. The CDR3 reads CASSRSRQGAYSPLHF. The CDR3 DNA is TGCGCCAGCAGCCGAAGTCGACAGGGGGCTTATTCACCCCTCCACTTT.

In its sample, this clone was seen a few times. The V gene is TRBV9, the J gene TRBJ2-7; D is possibly TRBD1 (6 bases). Trimming left V 0 bases short and J 0 bases short, with 13 bases between. This CDR3 is built from 16 residues. Germline V CDR1 and CDR2: SGDLS, YYNGEE. The CDR3 protein is CASSVAPTGSSYEQYF. As DNA, the CDR3 is TGTGCCAGCAGCGTAGCCCCCACAGGGAGCTCCTACGAGCAGTACTTC.

V usage is TRBV7-7 and J usage is TRBJ2-3; TRBD1 matches at 10 bases. Germline loops: CDR1 SSHAT, CDR2 FNYEAQ (reference sequence). CDR3 length: 16 amino acids. V shed 8 bases and J 5 bases; nucleotides not matched to a gene: 13. The CDR3, as DNA: TGTGCCAGCTCGCAAGCCCGGACAGGGGGGCAAGATACGCAGTATTTT. It encodes CASSQARTGGQDTQYF.

This clone occurred once. This sequence joins TRBV30 and TRBJ2-1, with D possibly TRBD1 on 6 matching bases. The germline gives CDR1 GTSNPN, CDR2 SVGIG (reference sequence). The ends were cut back, 5 bases at V and 8 bases at J, with 13 bases in the middle. The CDR3 has 12 amino acids. The CDR3 spells CAWVGGGYEQFF. CDR3 bases: TGTGCCTGGGTTGGGGGCGGTTATGAGCAGTTCTTC.

This chain joins TRBV7-6 and TRBJ2-4; 9 positions agree with TRBD2. Trimming at V came to 3 bases and at J to 0 bases, leaving 9 bases not matched to a gene. The CDR3 contains 18 residues. Germline-derived CDR1 and CDR2 are SGHVS and FNYEAQ. The CDR3 loop reads CASSLETSGNLAKNIQYF. The CDR3 DNA is TGTGCCAGCAGCTTGGAGACTAGCGGAAATTTAGCCAAAAACATTCAGTACTTC.

The chain employs TRBV12-1 and TRBJ2-1; TRBD2, the D gene given by the table, was not confirmed from the DNA. TRBV12-1 is a known pseudogene. CDR3 length equals 15 residues. CDR3 coding DNA: TGTGCCAGCAGCCAGCAGCGGGGGCCCCGGTATGAGCAGTTCTTC. Protein product: CASSQQRGPRYEQFF.

The V and J genes are TRBV5-8 and TRBJ2-1; 10 bases agree with TRBD2. Germline trimming cut 3 bases from V and 4 bases from J; bases unmatched to any gene: 1. Germline V lookup: CDR1 SGHTS, CDR2 YDEGEE. The CDR3 has 14 amino acids. For the CDR3, the DNA is TGTGCCAGCAGCTCGACTAGCGGGTACAATGAGCAGTTCTTC. This codes for CASSSTSGYNEQFF.

J is TRBJ2-5 and V is TRBV5-1; D not resolved. Germline values: CDR1 SGHRS, CDR2 YFSETQ. V was cut by 2 bases and J by 3 bases, with 11 bases left in between. The CDR3 consists of 14 residues. In nucleotides, the CDR3 is TGCGCCAGCAGCTTTGTGCTGGCCGAAGAGACCCAGTACTTC. As protein: CASSFVLAEETQYF.

V usage is TRBV14 and J usage is TRBJ2-5; perhaps TRBD2 as D (6 bases). The germline V gene has CDR1 SGHDN and CDR2 FVKESK. The ends were cut back, 6 bases at V and 3 bases at J, with 17 bases in the middle. The CDR3 has 15 amino acids. CDR3 DNA: TGTGCCAGCAGTCGCGGGAATGGGCCCGAAGAGACCCAGTACTTC. Its protein is CASSRGNGPEETQYF.

The V call is TRBV7-2, the J call TRBJ2-7; perhaps TRBD2 as D (7 bases). The V end was cut by 1 base, the J end by 0 bases, with 10 bases between. Germline loops: CDR1 SGHTA, CDR2 FQGNSA. CDR3 size: 15 residues. The CDR3 DNA sequence: TGTGCCAGCAGCTTAGACGGGGGGCTCTCCTACGAGCAGTACTTC. It translates to CASSLDGGLSYEQYF.

The chain employs TRBV10-3 and TRBJ2-3; TRBD2 agrees at 9 bases. CDR3 length: 22 residues. With 5 bases clipped from V and 0 bases from J, the junction kept 24 bases outside the gene matches. Germline values: CDR1 ENHRY, CDR2 SYGVKD. CDR3 sequence (DNA): TGTGCCATCAGTTCCAGTCTAGGGGCTAGCGGGAAGCAACCTTCTAGCACAGATACGCAGTATTTT. This gives the protein CAISSSLGASGKQPSSTDTQYF.